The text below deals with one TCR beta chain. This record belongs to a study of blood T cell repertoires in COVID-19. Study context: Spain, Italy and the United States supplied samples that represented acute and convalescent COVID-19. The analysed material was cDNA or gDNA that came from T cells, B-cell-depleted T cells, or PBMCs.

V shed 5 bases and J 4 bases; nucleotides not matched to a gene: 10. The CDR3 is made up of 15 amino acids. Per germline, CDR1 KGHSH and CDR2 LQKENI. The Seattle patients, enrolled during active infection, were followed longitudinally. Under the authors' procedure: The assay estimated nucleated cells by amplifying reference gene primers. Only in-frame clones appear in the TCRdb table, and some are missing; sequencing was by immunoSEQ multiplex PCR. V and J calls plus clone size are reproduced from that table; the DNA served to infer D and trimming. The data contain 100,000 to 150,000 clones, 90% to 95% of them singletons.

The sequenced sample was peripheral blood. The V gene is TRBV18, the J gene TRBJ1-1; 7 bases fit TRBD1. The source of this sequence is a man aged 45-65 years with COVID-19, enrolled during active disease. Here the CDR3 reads CASSEGAGGGTEAFF. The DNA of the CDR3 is TGTGCCAGCTCAGAAGGGGCAGGGGGTGGCACTGAAGCTTTCTTT.